Here is one T cell receptor (beta chain) with its context. Its target is not known. The record originates from a study of OX40 agonist ivuxolimab in advanced cancers. The overall study: Patients were under 90% male with ages roughly 20 to 80, mean approximately 58. Study results and caveats: Both CD4+ and CD8+ T cell populations in blood had undergone clonal expansion by week 6 at 0.1 to 3.0 mg/kg.

V was shortened by 8 bases and J by 3 bases, with 19 bases between the two germline ends. Germline CDR1 is SGDLS and CDR2 is YYNGEE. The CDR3 extends over 15 amino acids. Profiling relied on immunoSEQ multiplex PCR, and the TCRdb table lists in-frame clones only, not all of them. This table has 60,000 to 65,000 clones, approximately 92% appearing once. The investigators sampled blood at baseline, at cycle 4 day 1, and at cycle 7 day 1. The chain carries TRBV9 and TRBJ2-3, with a possible D match to TRBD2 (6 bases). The sequenced sample was CD4+ or CD8+ T cells sorted from blood, obtained in a trial of the OX40 agonist ivuxolimab. This receptor was identified in an adult with an advanced solid tumor such as melanoma, head and neck, liver or kidney cancer. The CDR3 protein is CASSNWDSDTDTQYF. DNA for the CDR3: TGTGCCAGTTCTAATTGGGACTCCGATACAGATACGCAGTATTTT.